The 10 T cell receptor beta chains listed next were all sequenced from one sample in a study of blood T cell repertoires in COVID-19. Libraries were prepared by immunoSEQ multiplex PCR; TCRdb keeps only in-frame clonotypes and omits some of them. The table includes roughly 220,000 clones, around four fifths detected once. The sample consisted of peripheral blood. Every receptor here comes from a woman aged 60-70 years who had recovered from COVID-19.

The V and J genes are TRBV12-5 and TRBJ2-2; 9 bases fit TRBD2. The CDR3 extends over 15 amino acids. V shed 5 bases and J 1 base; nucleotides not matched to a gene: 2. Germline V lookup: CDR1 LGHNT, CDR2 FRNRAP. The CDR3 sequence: CASGLTSGNTGELFF. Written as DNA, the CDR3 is TGTGCTAGTGGTCTGACTAGCGGGAACACCGGGGAGCTGTTTTTT.

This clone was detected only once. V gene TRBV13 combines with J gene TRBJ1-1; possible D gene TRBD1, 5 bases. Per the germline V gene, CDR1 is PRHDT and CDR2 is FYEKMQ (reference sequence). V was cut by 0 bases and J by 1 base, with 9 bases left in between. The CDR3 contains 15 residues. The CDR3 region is CASSLGLTENTEAFF. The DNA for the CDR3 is TGTGCCAGCAGCTTAGGATTGACAGAGAACACTGAAGCTTTCTTT.

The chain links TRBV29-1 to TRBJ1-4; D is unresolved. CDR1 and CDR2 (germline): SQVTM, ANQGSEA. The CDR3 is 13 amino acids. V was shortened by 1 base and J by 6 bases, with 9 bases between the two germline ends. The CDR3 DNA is TGCAGCGTTGAAGGGAGGAAAGATGAAAAACTGTTTTTT. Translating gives CSVEGRKDEKLFF.

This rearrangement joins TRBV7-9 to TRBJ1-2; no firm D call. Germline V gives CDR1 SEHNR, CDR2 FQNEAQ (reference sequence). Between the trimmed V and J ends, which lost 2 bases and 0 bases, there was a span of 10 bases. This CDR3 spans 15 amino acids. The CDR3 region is CASSLLQEPNYGYTF. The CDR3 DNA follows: TGTGCCAGCAGCTTACTGCAGGAACCTAACTATGGCTACACCTTC.

CDR3 DNA sequence: TGTGCCATCAGTGGGGGGGACAGGGTAGACGAGCAGTACTTC. Amino acid sequence: CAISGGDRVDEQYF. V gene TRBV10-3 combines with J gene TRBJ2-7, with TRBD1 identical over 9 bases. Unmatched junction bases numbered 6, after V lost 4 bases and J lost 5 bases. Germline loops: CDR1 ENHRY, CDR2 SYGVKD. The CDR3 consists of 14 residues.

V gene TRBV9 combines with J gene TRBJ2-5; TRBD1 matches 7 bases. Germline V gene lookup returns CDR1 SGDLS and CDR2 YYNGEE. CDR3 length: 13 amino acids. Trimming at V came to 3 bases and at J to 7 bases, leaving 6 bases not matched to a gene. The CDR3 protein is CASSAGQLLTQYF. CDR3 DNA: TGTGCCAGCAGCGCGGGACAGCTCCTGACCCAGTACTTC.

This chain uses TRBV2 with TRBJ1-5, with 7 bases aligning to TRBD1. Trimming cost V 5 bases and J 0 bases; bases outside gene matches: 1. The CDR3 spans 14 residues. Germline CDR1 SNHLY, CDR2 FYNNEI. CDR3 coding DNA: TGTGCCAGCAGTCGGGACAGTAGCAATCAGCCCCAGCATTTT. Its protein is CASSRDSSNQPQHF.

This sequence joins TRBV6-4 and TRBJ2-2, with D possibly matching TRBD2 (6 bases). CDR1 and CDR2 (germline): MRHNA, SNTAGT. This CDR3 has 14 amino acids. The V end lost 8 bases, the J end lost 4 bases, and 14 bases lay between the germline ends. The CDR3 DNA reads TGTGCCAGCCGGAAGGACGGGGGCACCGGGGAGCTGTTTTTT. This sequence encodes CASRKDGGTGELFF.

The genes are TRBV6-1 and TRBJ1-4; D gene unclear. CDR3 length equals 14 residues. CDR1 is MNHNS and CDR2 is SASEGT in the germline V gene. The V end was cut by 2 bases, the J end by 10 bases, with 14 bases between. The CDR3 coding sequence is TGTGCCAGCAGTGAACAAACTTTACGGGGAAAACTGTTTTTT. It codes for CASSEQTLRGKLFF.

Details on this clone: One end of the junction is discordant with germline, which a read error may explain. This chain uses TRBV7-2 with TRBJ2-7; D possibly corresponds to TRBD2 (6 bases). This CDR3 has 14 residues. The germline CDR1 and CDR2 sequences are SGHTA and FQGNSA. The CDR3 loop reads CASSLKRDSNEQYF. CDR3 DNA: TGTGCCAGCAGCTTAAAGAGGGACTCCAACGAACAGTACTTC.